This T cell receptor (beta chain) was found in a study of molecular identifiers for immune sequencing clone quantification. This CDR3 is built from 16 residues. Germline lookup yields CDR1 MNHEY and CDR2 SVGEGT. The V gene lost 0 bases and the J gene lost 6 bases, with 16 bases spanning the gap. TCRdb analysed the PCR reads with MiXCR anew, one entry per CDR3 protein. The repertoire holds a few hundred thousand distinct CDR3 sequences, with 24% as singletons. The chain couples TRBV6-2 or TRBV6-3 to TRBJ2-3; D gene ambiguous. This sequence was found in a human donor in good health. Some libraries in this study had Jurkat cell RNA spiked in. Sequenced sample: naive CD8+ T cells from blood, with Jurkat cell RNA spiked in. Subset denoted: FACS-sorted CD8+CD4-CCR7+CD45RA+ naive T cells. CDR3 region: CASSYSVIPREDTQYF. The DNA of the CDR3 is TGTGCCAGCAGTTACTCGGTCATACCCCGCGAGGATACGCAGTATTTT.